This is a list of T cell receptor beta chains from one sample in a study of blood T cell repertoires in COVID-19. Produced via immunoSEQ multiplex PCR; TCRdb's table is partial and in-frame only. This table holds tens of thousands of clones, 88% found once. The sequencing sample was made of peripheral blood. These receptors all stem from a human donor in a cohort sampled during active COVID-19. Both conserved end residues are part of each CDR3. The D gene is left open where the match is weak. The listing skips clone size in some rows; elsewhere it reads once, few, many or a size class.

clone_size	v_call	d_call	j_call	cdr3_nt	cdr3_aa
-	TRBV5-1	-	TRBJ2-6	TGCGCCAGCAGCTTGGCTCGGGGACAGCCGGGGAGGTACTCTGGGGCCAACGTCCTGACTTTC	CASSLARGQPGRYSGANVLTF
once	TRBV15	-	TRBJ2-5	TGTGCCACCAGCAGAGGAAGGGGGCAAGAGACCCAGTACTTC	CATSRGRGQETQYF
-	TRBV7-6	TRBD2	TRBJ2-5	TGTGCCAGCAGCACGGGACTAGCGGGAGGGCCGGAAGAGACCCAGTACTTC	CASSTGLAGGPEETQYF
-	TRBV29-1	TRBD1	TRBJ2-7	TGCAGCGTTGAGGATACAGGGGGGTCCAACGAGCAGTACTTC	CSVEDTGGSNEQYF
once	TRBV11-2	-	TRBJ1-3	TGTGCCAGCAGCTTAGTCAGGGGAACTGGAAACACCATATATTTT	CASSLVRGTGNTIYF
-	TRBV13	TRBD1	TRBJ2-3	TGTGCCAGCAGCTTAGGGGGCAGGGGGCGCGAGACAGATACGCAGTATTTT	CASSLGGRGRETDTQYF
-	TRBV15	TRBD1	TRBJ1-5	TGTGCCACCAGCAGTCACAGGGGGGGTAATCAGCCCCAGCATTTT	CATSSHRGGNQPQHF
-	TRBV7-2	-	TRBJ1-5	TGTGCCAGCAGCTTAGTAGCAGGGCAAGGACAGCCCCAGCATTTT	CASSLVAGQGQPQHF
-	TRBV3-1/TRBV3-2	-	TRBJ1-5	TGTGCCAGCAGCCCTCAGTACGGTTTCAGGAATCAGCCCCAGCATTTT	CASSPQYGFRNQPQHF
-	TRBV6-2/TRBV6-3	TRBD1	TRBJ1-2	TGTGCCAGCAGTTACGTGGACAGGGTCGATGGCTACACCTTC	CASSYVDRVDGYTF
-	TRBV7-6	TRBD1	TRBJ1-3	TGTGCCAGCAGCTACGGAGACAGGGGGGACACCATATATTTT	CASSYGDRGDTIYF
-	TRBV6-6	-	TRBJ2-3	TGTGCCACCCGGGGAGTCGGCGCCCCCCAGACGCAGTATTTT	CATRGVGAPQTQYF
few	TRBV19	TRBD1	TRBJ2-7	TGTGCCAGTAGTATATCAGGGGGCGCCGGGTACGAGCAGTACTTC	CASSISGGAGYEQYF
-	TRBV6-5	TRBD2	TRBJ2-1	TGTGCCAGCAGTACTAGCGGGAGCTCCTACAATGAGCAGTTCTTC	CASSTSGSSYNEQFF
-	TRBV6-6	TRBD2	TRBJ2-3	TGTGCCAGCAGTTACGGGGGCGGGAGGGCAGATACGCAGTATTTT	CASSYGGGRADTQYF
-	TRBV19	TRBD2	TRBJ2-1	TGTGCCAGTAGTATAGGCGGGAGAGTCCTCTCCTACAATGAGCAGTTCTTC	CASSIGGRVLSYNEQFF
once	TRBV5-1	TRBD1	TRBJ1-5	TGCGCCAGCTCCACGACAGGGGACCATCAGCCCCAGCATTTT	CASSTTGDHQPQHF
-	TRBV7-2	TRBD1	TRBJ2-5	TGTGCCAGCAGCCTTACAGGGGGCAGGGAGACCCAGTACTTC	CASSLTGGRETQYF